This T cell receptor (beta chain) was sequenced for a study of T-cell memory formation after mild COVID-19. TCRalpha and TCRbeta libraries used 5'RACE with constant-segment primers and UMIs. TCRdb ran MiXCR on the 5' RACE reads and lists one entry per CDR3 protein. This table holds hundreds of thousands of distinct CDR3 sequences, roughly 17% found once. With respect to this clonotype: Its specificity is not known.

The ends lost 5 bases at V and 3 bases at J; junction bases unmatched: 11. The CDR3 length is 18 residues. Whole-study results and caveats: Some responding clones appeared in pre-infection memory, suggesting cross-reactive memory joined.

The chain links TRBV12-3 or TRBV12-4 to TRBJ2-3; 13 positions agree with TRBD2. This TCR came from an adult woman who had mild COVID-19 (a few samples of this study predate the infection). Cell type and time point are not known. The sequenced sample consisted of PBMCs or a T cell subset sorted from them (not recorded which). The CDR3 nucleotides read TGTGCCAGCAGTAAACGTCGGACTAGCGGGAGTATTACAGATACGCAGTATTTT. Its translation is CASSKRRTSGSITDTQYF.